These 24 T cell receptor beta chains were all obtained from the same sample, sequenced in a study of early T cells in non-severe SARS-CoV-2 infection. A single record per CDR3 protein comes from TCRdb applying MiXCR to the 5' RACE reads. The sample lists 85,000 to 100,000 distinct CDR3 sequences, more than 9.5% occurring once. Sequencing was performed on whole blood, taken at baseline. These receptor sequences come from an adult who was a healthcare worker with PCR-confirmed SARS-CoV-2 infection or an uninfected control (not recorded which).

This chain uses TRBV27 with TRBJ2-5, with 9 bases identical to TRBD1. The trim removed 3 bases at V and 5 bases at J, leaving 7 bases unmatched. Germline CDR1 and CDR2: MNHEY and SMNVEV (reference sequence). This CDR3 contains 15 residues. CDR3 in amino acids: CASSFTGGRGETQYF. Here the CDR3 DNA reads TGTGCCAGCAGTTTTACAGGGGGCCGTGGGGAGACCCAGTACTTC.

This clonotype was found a few times. The chain combines TRBV5-6 with TRBJ2-7, with D tentatively TRBD1 (5 bases). The CDR3 loop spans 14 amino acids. In germline, CDR1 is SGHDT, CDR2 YYEEEE. Trimming took off 5 bases at V and 4 bases at J, with 16 bases between the two ends. CDR3 protein: CASRTATPGYEQYF. The DNA of the CDR3 is TGTGCCAGCAGGACAGCAACCCCCGGTTACGAGCAGTACTTC.

This clonotype was detected ten times or more. V is TRBV21-1 and J is TRBJ1-6. TRBV21-1 is flagged as a pseudogene. The CDR3 is made up of 14 amino acids. In DNA form, the CDR3 reads TGTGCCAGCAGCAAGGGGAGTGAGAGTTCACCCCTCCACTTT. This translates into CASSKGSESSPLHF.

The chain uses TRBV11-2 and TRBJ2-3; 10 bases agree with TRBD1. Germline V gene data show CDR1 as SGHAT and CDR2 as FQNNGV. V was clipped by 1 base and J by 7 bases; unmatched bases: 11. This CDR3 contains 17 residues. CDR3 DNA: TGTGCCAGCAGCTTAGTTCCGGGACAGGGGTTTCCACATACGCAGTATTTT. Its protein is CASSLVPGQGFPHTQYF.

This clonotype was seen many times. V gene TRBV10-3 combines with J gene TRBJ2-3, with D unclear. The germline V and J ends were trimmed by 4 bases and 1 base, with 6 bases remaining between them. Germline V gene lookup returns CDR1 ENHRY and CDR2 SYGVKD. This CDR3 is 13 amino acids long. CDR3 sequence (DNA): TGTGCCATCAGTGGGGTGGGCACAGATACGCAGTATTTT. Its translation: CAISGVGTDTQYF.

This clonotype has more than one count but fewer than ten. CDR3 protein: CAWSLPREIAFF. Here the CDR3 DNA reads TGTGCCTGGAGCCTACCTCGGGAAATCGCTTTCTTT. The chain employs TRBV30 and TRBJ1-1; D remains unclear. Trimming left V 3 bases short and J 11 bases short, with 16 bases between. There are 12 residues in the CDR3. Germline values: CDR1 GTSNPN, CDR2 SVGIG (reference sequence).

This clonotype was seen a handful of times. The J gene is TRBJ2-2, the V gene TRBV11-1; unclear D gene. Between the trimmed V and J ends, which lost 3 bases and 0 bases, there was a span of 8 bases. Germline CDR1 and CDR2: SGHAT and FQDESV (reference sequence). CDR3 length: 15 residues. CDR3 in DNA: TGTGCCAGCAGCTTCGCCAGATCGAACACCGGGGAGCTGTTTTTT. It codes for CASSFARSNTGELFF.

In this sample, this clonotype turned up a few times. The chain is built from TRBV12-3 or TRBV12-4 and TRBJ2-5, with 10 nucleotides matching TRBD1. After removal of 5 bases from V and 3 bases from J, the junction contained 3 bases not matched to a gene. The CDR3 sequence is 14 residues long. This CDR3 is CASSTGTGEETQYF. The DNA of the CDR3 is TGTGCCAGCAGTACCGGGACAGGGGAAGAGACCCAGTACTTC.

The chain carries TRBV19 and TRBJ2-5; a weak D match, TRBD2 (7 bases). CDR1 and CDR2 (germline): LNHDA, SQIVND (reference sequence). Trimming took 4 bases from V and 2 from J, leaving 20 bases between them. CDR3 length equals 17 residues. CDR3 region: CASSSPLGGGQQETQYF. The CDR3 coding sequence is TGTGCCAGTAGTAGCCCCCTCGGCGGGGGCCAACAAGAGACCCAGTACTTC.

The V gene is TRBV3-1, the J gene TRBJ2-7; D call uncertain. Trimming shortened V by 4 bases and J by 2 bases, and 12 bases separated the two germline ends. Per germline, CDR1 LGHDT and CDR2 YNNKEL (reference sequence). CDR3 length equals 14 residues. The CDR3 here is CASSPLMVTYEQYF. In DNA form, the CDR3 reads TGTGCCAGCAGCCCCCTCATGGTTACCTACGAGCAGTACTTC.

The rearrangement uses TRBV7-9 and TRBJ1-2; TRBD1 aligns across 8 bases. Germline CDR1 is SEHNR and CDR2 is FQNEAQ (reference sequence). The ends lost 3 bases at V and 5 bases at J; junction bases unmatched: 5. The CDR3 consists of 14 residues. CDR3 in amino acids: CASSFRTGLYGYTF. CDR3 DNA sequence: TGTGCCAGCAGCTTCCGGACAGGGCTGTATGGCTACACCTTC.

This clonotype has at least ten counts. The chain links TRBV2 to TRBJ2-2; maybe TRBD2 (5 bases). The ends were cut back, 4 bases at V and 1 base at J, with 10 bases in the middle. The germline V gene encodes CDR1 SNHLY and CDR2 FYNNEI. The CDR3 is 15 residues long. This CDR3 reads CASSGTSWNTGELFF. The CDR3 region has the DNA TGTGCCAGCAGTGGTACTAGTTGGAACACCGGGGAGCTGTTTTTT.

V is TRBV20-1 and J is TRBJ1-1, with a possible D match to TRBD1 (6 bases). From germline, CDR1 is DFQATT and CDR2 SNEGSKA (reference sequence). The CDR3 spans 14 residues. V gave up 6 bases and J gave up 5 bases, with 19 bases separating them. The CDR3 protein is CSALTLRGGTEAFF. In DNA form, the CDR3 reads TGCAGTGCCCTTACTCTCAGGGGAGGAACTGAAGCTTTCTTT.

The V gene is TRBV7-6, the J gene TRBJ1-1; D possibly corresponds to TRBD1 (6 bases). The CDR3 covers 17 residues. V was trimmed by 1 base and J by 2 bases, leaving 17 bases between them. Germline CDR1 is SGHVS and CDR2 is FNYEAQ. This CDR3 reads CASSLESGTTSNTEAFF. The CDR3 DNA sequence: TGTGCCAGCAGCTTAGAATCTGGGACAACGTCAAACACTGAAGCTTTCTTT.

This clonotype was seen repeatedly, ten times or more. The rearrangement joins TRBV7-2 to TRBJ2-3; 9 bases map to TRBD2. The CDR3 is made up of 13 amino acids. The trim removed 8 bases at V and 6 bases at J, leaving 6 bases unmatched. Per the germline V gene, CDR1 is SGHTA and CDR2 is FQGNSA. CDR3 protein: CASWAGGGDTQYF. The CDR3 DNA is TGTGCCAGCTGGGCGGGAGGGGGTGATACGCAGTATTTT.

J is TRBJ2-1 and V is TRBV3-1, with 8 bases fitting TRBD1. The trim removed 1 base at V and 1 base at J, leaving 6 bases unmatched. Germline V gene lookup returns CDR1 LGHDT and CDR2 YNNKEL (reference sequence). CDR3 length: 17 amino acids. The CDR3 DNA reads TGTGCCAGCAGCCAAGGGTTTCACAGGGGGTCCTACAATGAGCAGTTCTTC. This translates into CASSQGFHRGSYNEQFF.

This clonotype was observed a few times. The chain links TRBV7-3 to TRBJ2-3, with 11 bases that match TRBD2. The CDR3 length is 16 residues. V lost 3 bases to trimming and J lost 4 bases; unmatched junction nucleotides: 6. Per the germline V gene, CDR1 is SGHTA and CDR2 is FQGTGA. The CDR3 coding sequence is TGTGCCAGCAGCTTCCAGGCTAGCGGGGGGCCAGATACGCAGTATTTT. This sequence encodes CASSFQASGGPDTQYF.

The rearrangement joins TRBV29-1 to TRBJ2-3; TRBD2 aligns across 8 bases. Germline V gene lookup returns CDR1 SQVTM and CDR2 ANQGSEA. V dropped 3 bases and J dropped 5; count of bases not matched to a gene: 4. CDR3 length equals 13 residues. The CDR3 DNA reads as TGCAGCGTTGAGGAGCGGGAGAAAGATACGCAGTATTTT. It encodes CSVEEREKDTQYF.

CDR3 nucleotides: TGTGCCAGCAGCTTCGGGACAATCTCGGCCAATGAGCAGTTCTTC. Translating gives CASSFGTISANEQFF. The gene calls are TRBV13 and TRBJ2-1; possibly TRBD1 for D (6 bases). Looked up from germline, CDR1 is PRHDT and CDR2 is FYEKMQ (reference sequence). The CDR3 totals 15 residues. V was pared by 3 bases and J by 6 bases, with 15 bases between.

This clonotype was observed at least ten times. The rearrangement uses TRBV6-4 and TRBJ2-2; D perhaps matches TRBD2 (5 bases). The germline V gene has CDR1 MRHNA and CDR2 SNTAGT. V was clipped by 6 bases and J by 0 bases, with 8 bases between them. The CDR3 is 14 residues long. Here the CDR3 DNA reads TGTGCCAGCAGACTAGTCGCGAACACCGGGGAGCTGTTTTTT. It yields the protein CASRLVANTGELFF.

The V call is TRBV19, the J call TRBJ1-6; tentative D call: TRBD1 (6 bases). CDR1 LNHDA and CDR2 SQIVND come from the germline V gene (reference sequence). The CDR3 is made up of 17 amino acids. The V end lost 3 bases, the J end lost 7 bases, and 19 bases lay between the germline ends. The CDR3 sequence is CASSIGGTGTLNSPLHF. In nucleotides, the CDR3 is TGTGCCAGTAGTATTGGCGGGACCGGGACATTGAATTCACCCCTCCACTTT.

There are many counts of this clonotype. This chain joins TRBV18 and TRBJ2-7; D possibly uses TRBD1 or TRBD2 (5 bases each). CDR3 length: 14 amino acids. Germline assignment: CDR1 KGHSH and CDR2 LQKENI. The V end lost 5 bases, the J end lost 4 bases, and 15 bases lay between the germline ends. CDR3 DNA sequence: TGTGCCAGCTCAGGGGACCCTACCCTTTACGAGCAGTACTTC. Its protein is CASSGDPTLYEQYF.

This chain links TRBV20-1 with TRBJ2-7; D possibly matches TRBD1 or TRBD2 (5 bases each). Germline loops: CDR1 DFQATT, CDR2 SNEGSKA (reference sequence). CDR3 length: 14 residues. Trimming took 3 bases from V and 3 from J, leaving 15 bases between them. The CDR3 here is CSARLARGDYEQYF. CDR3 DNA sequence: TGCAGTGCTAGGTTAGCGAGAGGGGACTACGAGCAGTACTTC.

In its sample, this clonotype was seen a few times. The chain links TRBV6-6 to TRBJ2-7, with 10 nucleotides matching TRBD1. CDR3 length: 14 amino acids. Germline V gene lookup returns CDR1 MNHNY and CDR2 SVGAGI (reference sequence). With V trimmed by 4 bases and J by 7 bases, 7 bases remained unmatched. Here the CDR3 reads CASSFDRGQREQYF. DNA of the CDR3: TGTGCCAGCAGTTTCGACAGGGGGCAGAGGGAGCAGTACTTC.